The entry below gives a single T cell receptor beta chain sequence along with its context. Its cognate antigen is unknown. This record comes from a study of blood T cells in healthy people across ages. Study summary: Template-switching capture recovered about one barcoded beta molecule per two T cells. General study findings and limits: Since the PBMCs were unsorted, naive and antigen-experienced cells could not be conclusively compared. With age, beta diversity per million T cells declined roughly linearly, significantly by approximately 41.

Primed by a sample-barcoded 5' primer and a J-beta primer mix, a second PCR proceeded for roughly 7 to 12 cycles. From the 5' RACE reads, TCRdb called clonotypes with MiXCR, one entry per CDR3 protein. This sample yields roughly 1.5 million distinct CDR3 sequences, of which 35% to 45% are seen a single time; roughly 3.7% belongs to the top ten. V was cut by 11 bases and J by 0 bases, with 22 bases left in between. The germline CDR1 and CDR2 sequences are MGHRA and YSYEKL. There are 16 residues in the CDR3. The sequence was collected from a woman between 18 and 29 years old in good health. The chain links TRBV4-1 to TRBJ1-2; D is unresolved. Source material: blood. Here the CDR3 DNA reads TGCGCCGGTAGCCAAGACGCAGTACTACCTAACTATGGCTACACCTTC. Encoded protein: CAGSQDAVLPNYGYTF.